The 14 T cell receptor beta chains below come from one sample, sequenced in a study of immune heterogeneity within non-small cell lung tumors (dated by TCRdb to the late 2010s). For sequencing, a HiSeq X Ten was employed. A multiplex PCR system amplified the TCR beta CDR3 region, with a first 10-cycle round using 32 V-gene forward and 13 J-gene reverse primers. TCRdb trimmed public reads at Q25 via fastp, called clones via MiXCR and kept in-frame beta chains. For every CDR3 protein sequence, its rows merge into one entry that carries the most common genes and DNA. In all, the sample holds over 1,500 distinct CDR3 sequences, and about 20% of those were seen once. The ten top clones hold around 10% of the sample. Genomic DNA was extracted from bulk tumor tissue and used as the TCR template, and around 540 ng gDNA was amplified per sample. During surgery, several biopsies were collected from each primary tumor and placed as far from one another as possible within the tumor mass. The study cohort was described as untreated, and patients were newly diagnosed NSCLC cases undergoing curative surgery.

The source material was lung tumor tissue. The receptors were sampled from a woman aged 50 to 65 with non-small cell lung cancer.

This clonotype was seen a few times. The chain recombines TRBV5-6 with TRBJ2-6; D possibly matches TRBD1 or TRBD2 (5 bases each). Germline assignment: CDR1 SGHDT and CDR2 YYEEEE. This CDR3 comprises 17 residues. V was cut by 1 base and J by 4 bases, with 15 bases left in between. The DNA for the CDR3 is TGTGCCAGCAGCTTGCGGGGCGAGTTATGGGGGGCCAACGTCCTGACTTTC. This encodes CASSLRGELWGANVLTF.

By frequency in the sample, this clonotype is medium-sized. The rearrangement joins TRBV27 to TRBJ2-2; 10 nucleotides line up with TRBD1. The CDR3 is 15 residues long. Germline V lookup: CDR1 MNHEY, CDR2 SMNVEV (reference sequence). V lost 6 bases, J lost 5 bases, and 6 bases stayed unmatched. The CDR3 bases are TGTGCCAGCAGCCCTTGGACAGGGGGGACCGGGGAGCTGTTTTTT. Its translation: CASSPWTGGTGELFF.

This clonotype is classed as large (0.1 to 1%). One end of the junction is discordant with germline, which a read error may explain. V gene TRBV12-3 or TRBV12-4 combines with J gene TRBJ1-6, with D maybe TRBD1 (6 bases). The CDR3 contains 15 residues. CDR3 sequence reads: CASSQTGSSNSPLHF. In DNA form, the CDR3 reads TGTGCCAGCAGTCAAACAGGGTCCTCTAATTCACCCCTCCACTTT.

This clonotype rates as large. This chain uses TRBV7-2 with TRBJ1-3; D is perhaps TRBD1 (6 bases). This CDR3 comprises 14 residues. The V end lost 4 bases, the J end lost 5 bases, and 12 bases lay between the germline ends. In germline, CDR1 is SGHTA, CDR2 FQGNSA. CDR3 protein: CASSYTGLRNTIYF. The CDR3 bases are TGTGCCAGCAGCTATACAGGGTTAAGAAACACCATATATTTT.

This clonotype was seen more than once but under ten times. V and J are TRBV6-1 and TRBJ2-5; either TRBD1 or TRBD2 may supply D (5 bases each). Deletions cut 8 bases from V and 2 bases from J, with 12 bases between. This CDR3 has 13 residues. Germline CDR1 is MNHNS and CDR2 is SASEGT. The CDR3: CASGRDQQETQYF. For the CDR3, the DNA is TGTGCCAGCGGCCGGGACCAACAAGAGACCCAGTACTTC.

As regards this clonotype: A read error is possible here, since a much larger clone lies one base away. The DNA for the CDR3 is TGTGCCACCAGCCCAGGGTCAACTAATGAAAAACTGTTTTTT. It yields the protein CATSPGSTNEKLFF. The chain links TRBV28 to TRBJ1-4, with D perhaps TRBD1 (5 bases). CDR1 MDHEN and CDR2 SYDVKM come from the germline V gene. This CDR3 has 14 residues. The V and J ends lost 10 bases and 0 bases respectively, with 12 bases between them. Complete variable domain (other parts from reference TRBV28 and TRBJ1-4): DVKVTQSSRYLVKRTGEKVFLECVQDMDHENMFWYRQDPGLGLRLIYFSYDVKMKEKGDIPEGYSVSREKKERFSLILESASTNQTSMYLCATSPGSTNEKLFFGSGTQLSVL.

This clonotype was detected a few times. The J gene is TRBJ2-5, the V gene TRBV9, with D possibly being TRBD2 (6 bases). Trimming removed 0 bases from V and 5 bases from J, with 14 bases in between. CDR3 length: 15 amino acids. Germline loops: CDR1 SGDLS, CDR2 YYNGEE. The DNA for the CDR3 is TGTGCCAGCAGCGTAGGATGGGGCGCGGGGGAGACCCAGTACTTC. This codes for CASSVGWGAGETQYF.

This clonotype was observed a handful of times. V usage is TRBV3-1 and J usage is TRBJ1-2, with D uncertain. Trimming took off 3 bases at V and 5 bases at J, with 13 bases between the two ends. The CDR3 runs to 14 residues. Germline CDR1 reads LGHDT; CDR2 reads YNNKEL (reference sequence). The CDR3 here is CASSQDMDGYGYTF. CDR3 DNA sequence: TGTGCCAGCAGCCAGGATATGGATGGGTATGGCTACACCTTC.

Remarks on this clonotype: A much larger clone lies one base from this, so it may be a read error. This chain joins TRBV15 and TRBJ2-1; 10 nucleotides agree with TRBD2. This CDR3 region has 15 residues. The germline V gene has CDR1 LNHNV and CDR2 YYDKDF (reference sequence). The trim removed 4 bases at V and 7 bases at J, leaving 7 bases unmatched. CDR3 loop: CATSIEGTSENEQFF. The CDR3, as DNA: TGTGCCACCAGCATAGAAGGGACTAGCGAGAATGAGCAGTTCTTC. Using reference TRBV15 and TRBJ2-1 for the parts outside the CDR3, the full variable domain is DAMVIQNPRYQVTQFGKPVTLSCSQTLNHNVMYWYQQKSSQAPKLLFHYYDKDFNNEADTPDNFQSRRPNTSFCFLDIRSPGLGDTAMYLCATSIEGTSENEQFFGPGTRLTVL.

Within the sample, this clonotype is medium-sized (0.01 to 0.1%). The chain joins TRBV29-1 to TRBJ1-1; D gene uncertain. Looked up from germline, CDR1 is SQVTM and CDR2 is ANQGSEA. This CDR3 is built from 12 residues. Trimming took 7 bases from V and 4 from J, leaving 13 bases between them. This CDR3 is CSARVGGTEAFF. CDR3 DNA sequence: TGCAGCGCTCGGGTCGGAGGCACTGAAGCTTTCTTT. The whole variable domain, filled in from reference TRBV29-1 and TRBJ1-1, reads SAVISQKPSRDICQRGTSLTIQCQVDSQVTMMFWYRQQPGQSLTLIATANQGSEATYESGFVIDKFPISRPNLTFSTLTVSNMSPEDSSIYLCSARVGGTEAFFGQGTRLTVV.

This clonotype is labeled as medium-sized. The chain joins TRBV9 to TRBJ2-3; TRBD2 aligns across 7 bases. V trimming: 0 bases; J trimming: 2 bases; junction bases outside the gene matches: 6. Germline CDR1 reads SGDLS; CDR2 reads YYNGEE. CDR3 size: 16 residues. CDR3 region: CASSVAAGTNTDTQYF. DNA for the CDR3: TGTGCCAGCAGCGTAGCGGCGGGGACTAACACAGATACGCAGTATTTT.

By proportion, this clonotype is medium-sized. V gene TRBV19 combines with J gene TRBJ2-1; the match to TRBD2 covers 13 bases. The V gene's germline CDR1 is LNHDA and CDR2 SQIVND (reference sequence). J lost 0 bases, V lost 5 bases, and 7 bases had no gene match. The CDR3 loop spans 18 amino acids. The CDR3 DNA reads TGTGCCAGTAGTCCCCAGACTAGCGGGAGGTACTCCTACAATGAGCAGTTCTTC. Amino acid sequence: CASSPQTSGRYSYNEQFF.

By sample share, this clonotype is large. The rearrangement uses TRBV6-1 and TRBJ1-6; D is undetermined. The CDR3 length is 14 residues. V was trimmed by 1 base and J by 5 bases, leaving 6 bases between them. Germline V gene lookup returns CDR1 MNHNS and CDR2 SASEGT. For the CDR3, the DNA is TGTGCCAGCAGTGAAGGGACCGATAATTCACCCCTCCACTTT. This gives the protein CASSEGTDNSPLHF.

The gene calls are TRBV20-1 and TRBJ1-2; D unresolved. Trimming took off 2 bases at V and 0 bases at J, with 7 bases between the two ends. CDR1 is DFQATT and CDR2 is SNEGSKA in the germline V gene (reference sequence). The CDR3 is made up of 13 amino acids. CDR3 protein: CSARWVANYGYTF. The DNA for the CDR3 is TGCAGTGCTAGATGGGTGGCTAACTATGGCTACACCTTC.